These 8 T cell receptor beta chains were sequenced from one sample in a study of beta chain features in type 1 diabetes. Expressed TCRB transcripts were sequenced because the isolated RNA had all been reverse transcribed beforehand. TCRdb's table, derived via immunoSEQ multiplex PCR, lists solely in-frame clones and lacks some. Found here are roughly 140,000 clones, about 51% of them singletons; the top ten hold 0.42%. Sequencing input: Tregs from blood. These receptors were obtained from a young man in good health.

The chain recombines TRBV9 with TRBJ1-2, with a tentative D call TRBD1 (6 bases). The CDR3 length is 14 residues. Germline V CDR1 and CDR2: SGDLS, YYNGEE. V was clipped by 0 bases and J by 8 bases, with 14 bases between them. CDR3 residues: CASSVGTGYWGYTF. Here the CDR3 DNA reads TGTGCCAGCAGCGTAGGTACAGGGTATTGGGGCTACACCTTC.

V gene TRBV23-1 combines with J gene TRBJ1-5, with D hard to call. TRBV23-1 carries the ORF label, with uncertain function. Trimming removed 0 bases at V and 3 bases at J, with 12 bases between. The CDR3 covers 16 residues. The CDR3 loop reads CASSQSLTEYNQPQHF. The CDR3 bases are TGCGCCAGCAGTCAATCCCTTACAGAGTACAATCAGCCCCAGCATTTT.

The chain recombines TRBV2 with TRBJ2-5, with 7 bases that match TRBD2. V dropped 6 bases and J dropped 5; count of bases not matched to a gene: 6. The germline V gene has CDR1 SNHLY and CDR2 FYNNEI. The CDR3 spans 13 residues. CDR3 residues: CASSGGGGETQYF. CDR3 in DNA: TGTGCCAGCAGCGGCGGGGGTGGTGAGACCCAGTACTTC. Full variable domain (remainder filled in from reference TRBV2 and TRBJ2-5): EPEVTQTPSHQVTQMGQEVILRCVPISNHLYFYWYRQILGQKVEFLVSFYNNEISEKSEIFDDQFSVERPDGSNFTLKIRSTKLEDSAMYFCASSGGGGETQYFGPGTRLLVL.

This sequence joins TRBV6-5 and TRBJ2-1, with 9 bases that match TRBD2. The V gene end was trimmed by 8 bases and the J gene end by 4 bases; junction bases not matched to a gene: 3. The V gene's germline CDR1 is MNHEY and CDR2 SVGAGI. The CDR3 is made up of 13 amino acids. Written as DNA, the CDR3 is TGTGCCAGCGGCGGACTAGCGTACAATGAGCAGTTCTTC. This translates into CASGGLAYNEQFF.

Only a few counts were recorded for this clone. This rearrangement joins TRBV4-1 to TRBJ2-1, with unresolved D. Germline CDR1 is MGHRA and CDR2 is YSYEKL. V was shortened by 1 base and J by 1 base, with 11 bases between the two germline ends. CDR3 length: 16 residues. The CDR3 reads CASSQGSRGSYNEQFF. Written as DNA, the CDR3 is TGCGCCAGCAGCCAAGGTAGCCGAGGATCCTACAATGAGCAGTTCTTC.

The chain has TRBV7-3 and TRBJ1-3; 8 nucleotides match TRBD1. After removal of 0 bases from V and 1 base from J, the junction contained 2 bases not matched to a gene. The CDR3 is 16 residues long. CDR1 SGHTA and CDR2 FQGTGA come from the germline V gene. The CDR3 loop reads CASSLTGTGSGNTIYF. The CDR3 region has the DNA TGTGCCAGCAGCTTAACCGGGACAGGTTCTGGAAACACCATATATTTT.

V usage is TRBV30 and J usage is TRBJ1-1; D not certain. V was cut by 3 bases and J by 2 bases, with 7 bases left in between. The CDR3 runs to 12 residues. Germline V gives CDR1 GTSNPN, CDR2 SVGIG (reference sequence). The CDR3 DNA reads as TGTGCCTGGAGGCAGTTTAACACTGAAGCTTTCTTT. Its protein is CAWRQFNTEAFF. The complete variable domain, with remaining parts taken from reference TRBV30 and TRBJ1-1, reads SQTIHQWPATLVQPVGSPLSLECTVEGTSNPNLYWYRQAAGRGLQLLFYSVGIGQISSEVPQNLSASRPQDRQFILSSKKLLLSDSGFYLCAWRQFNTEAFFGQGTRLTVV.

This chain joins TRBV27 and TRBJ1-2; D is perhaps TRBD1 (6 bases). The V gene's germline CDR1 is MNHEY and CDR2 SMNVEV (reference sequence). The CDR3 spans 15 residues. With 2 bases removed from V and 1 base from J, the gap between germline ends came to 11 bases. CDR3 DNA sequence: TGTGCCAGCAGTTTAAACAGGGTTTTTAACTATGGCTACACCTTC. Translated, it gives CASSLNRVFNYGYTF.